The 29 T cell receptor beta chains given below trace back to one sample, sequenced in a study of CD8+CD57+ T cells in acquired aplastic anemia. The use of genomic DNA as template underpinned the TCR beta VDJ and CDR3 profiling. TCRdb re-called the reads through MiXCR, storing one row per CDR3 protein. The table has 200,000 to 300,000 distinct CDR3 sequences, around 82% seen once. Before being chosen for sequencing, patients had shown CD8+CD57+ cell expansion by flow cytometry. Sequenced: sorted CD4+, CD8+, or CD8+CD57+ T cells (not recorded which) from PBMCs. The receptors here all came from a human donor with aplastic anemia.

As regards this clonotype: This likely comes from a read error, as the CDR3 has no conserved phenylalanine or tryptophan at its end. Because the CDR3's place on the DNA is in doubt, the DNA is left out and the CDR3 is given as listed by TCRdb. The chain couples TRBV7-6 to TRBJ1-1. The CDR3 is 13 residues long, ends included. Germline V gene data show CDR1 as SGHVS and CDR2 as FNYEAQ. The CDR3 sequence is CASSLRKTHDFVP.

The chain has TRBV5-8 and TRBJ1-1, with D possibly being TRBD1 (6 bases). Germline V gene data show CDR1 as SGHTS and CDR2 as YDEGEE. V was trimmed by 4 bases and J by 1 base, leaving 14 bases between them. The CDR3 loop spans 15 amino acids. Written as DNA, the CDR3 is TGTGCCAGCAGCCGGGGGCAGACAGGGAACACTGAAGCTTTCTTT. Its protein product is CASSRGQTGNTEAFF. Supplemented by reference TRBV5-8 and TRBJ1-1, the full variable domain reads EAGVTQSPTHLIKTRGQQATLRCSPISGHTSVYWYQQALGLGLQFLLWYDEGEERNRGNFPPRFSGRQFPNYSSELNVNALELEDSALYLCASSRGQTGNTEAFFGQGTRLTVV.

To note about this clonotype: Compared with germline, one end of the junction differs, possibly owing to a read error. This chain joins TRBV9 and TRBJ2-3; D is unclear. This CDR3 contains 14 residues. CDR1 is SGDLS, CDR2 YYNGEE, per germline. CDR3 nucleotides: TGTGCCAGCAGCGTAGCAGGCCCTCGCGATGAGCAGTTTTTT. The encoded protein is CASSVAGPRDEQFF.

This rearrangement joins TRBV9 to TRBJ1-2; D possibly corresponds to TRBD1 (5 bases). This CDR3 comprises 15 residues. Germline V CDR1 and CDR2: SGDLS, YYNGEE. Trimming pared 4 bases from V and 2 bases from J, leaving 15 bases between. The CDR3 protein is CASSWSRGSNYGYTF. DNA for the CDR3: TGTGCCAGCAGCTGGAGCCGGGGCTCAAACTATGGCTACACCTTC.

Points on this clonotype: No DNA is shown, since the ends of the CDR3 on it are uncertain; the CDR3 is the one TCRdb lists. V is TRBV7-6 and J is TRBJ2-3; the D call in the table, TRBD1, was not verified against the DNA. The V gene's germline CDR1 is SGHVS and CDR2 FNYEAQ. The CDR3 is 12 amino acids long, termini counted. CDR3 protein: CASSVGTGALYF.

The chain recombines TRBV15 with TRBJ2-5; TRBD2 might be the D (5 bases). Germline values: CDR1 LNHNV, CDR2 YYDKDF (reference sequence). There are 14 residues in the CDR3. Between the trimmed V and J ends, which lost 3 bases and 8 bases, there was a span of 16 bases. The DNA of the CDR3 is TGTGCCACCAGCAGGGACTCCAGCCAAGCAACCCAGTACTTC. This gives the protein CATSRDSSQATQYF.

As for this clonotype: At one end, the junction sequence differs from germline, possibly due to a read error. The V gene is TRBV9, the J gene TRBJ2-5, with D unresolved. The CDR3 sequence is 14 residues long. CDR1 and CDR2 (germline): SGDLS, YYNGEE. CDR3 in amino acids: CASSVGSDQETPYF. The CDR3 nucleotides are TGTGCCAGCAGCGTAGGGTCAGACCAAGAGACCCCGTACTTC. The variable domain in full, with the rest retrieved from reference TRBV9 and TRBJ2-5, is DSGVTQTPKHLITATGQRVTLRCSPRSGDLSVYWYQQSLDQGLQFLIQYYNGEERAKGNILERFSAQQFPDLHSELNLSSLELGDSALYFCASSVGSDQETPYFGPGTRLLVL.

Turning to this clonotype: Likely a read error: the CDR3 ends without its conserved phenylalanine or tryptophan. It is unclear where the CDR3 begins or ends on the DNA, so no DNA is shown, and the CDR3 is as TCRdb lists it. The rearrangement joins TRBV7-9 to TRBJ2-3; the table names TRBD1, a call not compared with the DNA. A total of 13 residues make up the CDR3, ends included. CDR1 and CDR2 from the germline V gene are SEHNR and FQNEAQ (reference sequence). The CDR3 loop is CASSPGTGDHTDL.

The rearrangement links TRBV7-9 to TRBJ1-1; D is possibly TRBD1 (6 bases). CDR3 size: 15 residues. Trimming took 9 bases from V and 1 from J, leaving 18 bases between them. Germline values: CDR1 SEHNR, CDR2 FQNEAQ (reference sequence). This chain's CDR3 is CARHLDMTGNTEAFF. The CDR3, as DNA: TGTGCCAGACACTTAGATATGACAGGGAACACTGAAGCTTTCTTT. Full variable domain (remainder filled in from reference TRBV7-9 and TRBJ1-1): DTGVSQNPRHKITKRGQNVTFRCDPISEHNRLYWYRQTLGQGPEFLTYFQNEAQLEKSRLLSDRFSAERPKGSFSTLEIQRTEQGDSAMYLCARHLDMTGNTEAFFGQGTRLTVV.

Of note for this clonotype: A read error may be the cause here, since a much bigger clone is one base away. The genes are TRBV14 and TRBJ2-3; D ambiguous. V dropped 4 bases and J dropped 11 bases, with 19 bases sitting between them. CDR3 size: 14 residues. From germline, CDR1 is SGHDN and CDR2 FVKESK. The CDR3 sequence: CASSLAGRTYKQYF. CDR3 bases: TGTGCCAGCAGCCTAGCCGGACGGACCTACAAGCAGTATTTT.

This clonotype came up once. This chain links TRBV7-9 with TRBJ2-7; no clear D gene. Germline CDR1 and CDR2: SEHNR and FQNEAQ (reference sequence). The CDR3 has 16 amino acids. V lost 6 bases and J 1 base, leaving 19 bases between the germline ends. DNA for the CDR3: TGTGCCAGCAGTCTACAAGTGGGTGCGTGGTCCTACGAGCAGTACGTC. Translated, it gives CASSLQVGAWSYEQYV.

This clonotype has a single count. V usage is TRBV7-3 and J usage is TRBJ2-1; TRBD2 matches at 10 bases. V shed 2 bases and J 11 bases; nucleotides not matched to a gene: 12. The CDR3 extends over 16 amino acids. From germline, CDR1 is SGHTA and CDR2 FQGTGA. CDR3 sequence: CASSLQRSGGGAKQFF. The CDR3 DNA sequence: TGTGCCAGCAGCTTACAAAGAAGCGGGGGGGGCGCTAAGCAGTTCTTC. The full variable domain, its missing parts supplied by reference TRBV7-3 and TRBJ2-1, is GAGVSQTPSNKVTEKGKYVELRCDPISGHTALYWYRQSLGQGPEFLIYFQGTGAADDSGLPNDRFFAVRPEGSVSTLKIQRTERGDSAVYLCASSLQRSGGGAKQFFGPGTRLTVL.

The V gene is TRBV7-3, the J gene TRBJ1-5; no reliable D call. Trimming stripped 6 bases from V and 13 bases from J, with 22 bases between. The CDR3 loop spans 14 amino acids. CDR1 SGHTA and CDR2 FQGTGA come from the germline V gene. CDR3 region: CASSVAYSNQTQHF. CDR3 coding DNA: TGTGCCAGCAGTGTTGCTTATAGCAATCAGACGCAGCATTTT.

Worth noting for this clonotype: Sequence at one end of the junction differs from germline and may be a read error. The genes are TRBV24-1 and TRBJ2-1; D gene unclear. Per germline, CDR1 KGHDR and CDR2 SFDVKD. The CDR3 has 14 residues. CDR3 nucleotide sequence: TGTGCCACCAGTGTTTTGGCAGGTACCAATGAGCAGTTCTTC. This translates into CATSVLAGTNEQFF.

The chain combines TRBV6-5 with TRBJ1-4, with a possible D match to TRBD1 (6 bases). V was cut by 2 bases and J by 8 bases, with 12 bases left in between. The CDR3 has 14 residues. Germline V gene lookup returns CDR1 MNHEY and CDR2 SVGAGI. CDR3 DNA sequence: TGTGCCAGCAGTTACGGCACAGGGCAAGAAAAACTGTTTTTT. This translates into CASSYGTGQEKLFF.

Only a few counts were recorded for this clonotype. The junction and the germline gene differ at one end; a read error may be behind it. CDR3 amino acids: CASSESSGVYNEQFF. CDR3 in DNA: TGTGCCAGCAGCGAATCTAGCGGGGTATACAACGAGCAGTTCTTC. The rearrangement links TRBV2 to TRBJ2-1, with 9 bases that match TRBD2. Germline lookup yields CDR1 SNHLY and CDR2 FYNNEI. The CDR3 covers 15 residues.

This chain joins TRBV11-2 and TRBJ2-3; D unclear. The CDR3 is 13 residues long. V lost 1 base to trimming and J lost 7 bases, with 9 bases between them. Germline V gene data show CDR1 as SGHAT and CDR2 as FQNNGV. CDR3 in DNA: TGTGCCAGCAGCTTAGGGCCGAGTCATACGCAGTATTTT. Protein product: CASSLGPSHTQYF.

The gene calls are TRBV19 and TRBJ1-5; TRBD1 aligns across 9 bases. This CDR3 has 14 residues. The ends lost 6 bases at V and 6 bases at J; junction bases unmatched: 6. Germline loops: CDR1 LNHDA, CDR2 SQIVND (reference sequence). The CDR3 here is CASRPGTGSQPQHF. In nucleotides, the CDR3 is TGTGCCAGTAGGCCCGGGACAGGGAGTCAGCCCCAGCATTTT.

In DNA, the CDR3 is TGTGCCAGCAGTTTCCTCGCCGGGACAGGGGAGTTCCTTAGTGAGCAGTTCTTC. Residues: CASSFLAGTGEFLSEQFF. This chain joins TRBV12-3 or TRBV12-4 and TRBJ2-1, with 10 bases fitting TRBD1. After removal of 3 bases from V and 9 bases from J, the junction contained 17 bases not matched to a gene. CDR3 length: 18 residues.

On this clonotype: The conserved phenylalanine or tryptophan is not found at the CDR3 terminus, so this likely reflects a read error. The rearrangement uses TRBV2 and TRBJ2-5; the D is unclear. Germline-derived CDR1 and CDR2 are SNHLY and FYNNEI. The length of the CDR3 is 14 residues. The CDR3 loop is CATSGGSVHETQYL. In DNA form, the CDR3 reads TGTGCCACCAGTGGTGGCAGCGTGCATGAGACCCAGTACTTG.

J is TRBJ1-5 and V is TRBV11-3, with D uncertain. This CDR3 contains 13 residues. V was cut by 3 bases and J by 6 bases, with 9 bases left in between. Germline CDR1 reads SGHNT; CDR2 reads YENEEA. The CDR3 loop reads CASSFPRPQPQHF. The CDR3 DNA reads TGTGCCAGCAGCTTCCCACGCCCTCAGCCCCAGCATTTT.

V gene TRBV7-7 combines with J gene TRBJ2-3, with 9 bases matching TRBD2. V dropped 9 bases and J dropped 6; count of bases not matched to a gene: 10. Germline V CDR1 and CDR2: SSHAT, FNYEAQ (reference sequence). CDR3 length: 14 residues. The CDR3, as DNA: TGTGCCAGTATCGGAGCGGGAGGTCCCGATACGCAGTATTTT. This sequence encodes CASIGAGGPDTQYF.

The DNA of the CDR3 is TGCAGTGCTAGGTACAGGGCAACTAACTATGGCTACACCTTC. It codes for CSARYRATNYGYTF. The chain recombines TRBV20-1 with TRBJ1-2, with TRBD1 as a possible D gene (6 bases). With 3 bases removed from V and 0 bases from J, the gap between germline ends came to 11 bases. Per germline, CDR1 DFQATT and CDR2 SNEGSKA (reference sequence). The CDR3 totals 14 residues.

This clonotype was recorded only once. This chain joins TRBV7-8 and TRBJ2-6, with 12 bases that match TRBD2. The CDR3 length is 16 residues. Per the germline V gene, CDR1 is SGHVS and CDR2 is FQNEAQ. V shed 5 bases and J 16 bases; nucleotides not matched to a gene: 15. The CDR3, as DNA: TGTGCCAGCAGCCTCGGTGCTAGCGGGGGGGATAAGCAGCTGACTTTC. This encodes CASSLGASGGDKQLTF.

Of note for this clonotype: A read error may produce the germline difference seen at one junction end. The chain has TRBV7-8 and TRBJ1-6; D unclear. The CDR3 is 14 residues long. From germline, CDR1 is SGHVS and CDR2 FQNEAQ. This CDR3 reads CASSLEGGPAPLYF. CDR3 bases: TGTGCCAGCAGCTTAGAGGGAGGTCCTGCTCCCCTGTATTTT.

The rearrangement uses TRBV20-1 and TRBJ1-1; D call uncertain. The CDR3 extends over 11 amino acids. Germline V gene sequence: CDR1 DFQATT, CDR2 SNEGSKA (reference sequence). Trimming took off 5 bases at V and 11 bases at J, with 15 bases between the two ends. CDR3 loop: CSALGAVGAFF. The DNA for the CDR3 is TGCAGTGCTCTCGGAGCCGTTGGGGCTTTCTTT.

Remarks on this clonotype: A read error may account for a junction end that differs from germline. The chain has TRBV15 and TRBJ2-5; TRBD1 matches at 10 bases. CDR3 length: 14 amino acids. The germline V gene has CDR1 LNHNV and CDR2 YYDKDF (reference sequence). The CDR3 loop reads CASSPGTGAETQYF. The CDR3 DNA sequence: TGTGCCAGCAGCCCCGGGACAGGGGCCGAGACCCAGTACTTC.

The chain has TRBV7-8 and TRBJ2-3, with D tentatively TRBD2 (6 bases). Germline loops: CDR1 SGHVS, CDR2 FQNEAQ. This CDR3 comprises 15 residues. The germline V and J ends were trimmed by 3 bases and 10 bases, with 20 bases remaining between them. The CDR3 reads CASSLTRGSGTPQYF. The CDR3 coding sequence is TGTGCCAGCAGCTTGACTAGAGGGAGCGGAACGCCGCAGTATTTT.

V gene TRBV5-1 combines with J gene TRBJ2-7, with TRBD1 matching 8 bases. This CDR3 has 18 residues. Germline CDR1 and CDR2: SGHRS and YFSETQ. CDR3 in amino acids: CASSLAQGQAALSYEQYV. CDR3 nucleotides: TGTGCCAGCAGCTTGGCCCAGGGACAGGCAGCCCTTTCCTACGAGCAGTACGTC.